A single sample gave rise to the 14 T cell receptor beta chains below, sequenced in a study of T cell responses to AZD1222 COVID-19 vaccine. TCRdb's copy holds only in-frame clones and misses some; the assay was immunoSEQ multiplex PCR. The sample carries some 70,000 clones, 75% to 90% recorded once. Sequencing was performed on peripheral blood, taken 28 days after the second AZD1222 dose. All receptors come from an adult who received the AZD1222 COVID-19 vaccine.

This sequence joins TRBV5-8 and TRBJ1-2; D ambiguous. With 0 bases removed from V and 4 bases from J, the gap between germline ends came to 16 bases. The CDR3 loop spans 16 amino acids. Germline loops: CDR1 SGHTS, CDR2 YDEGEE. The CDR3 nucleotides are TGTGCCAGCAGCTTGGGGCACCTCGTTATGATCTATGGCTACACCTTC. Its protein product is CASSLGHLVMIYGYTF.

The V and J genes are TRBV12-5 and TRBJ2-3; 7 nucleotides align to TRBD1. From germline, CDR1 is LGHNT and CDR2 FRNRAP. Trimming removed 5 bases from V and 4 bases from J; junction bases left unmatched: 9. The CDR3 length is 15 residues. In nucleotides, the CDR3 is TGTGCTAGTGGTCCCGGACAGGCTTCTGCAGATACGCAGTATTTT. It encodes CASGPGQASADTQYF. Complete variable domain (other parts from reference TRBV12-5 and TRBJ2-3): DARVTQTPRHKVTEMGQEVTMRCQPILGHNTVFWYRQTMMQGLELLAYFRNRAPLDDSGMPKDRFSAEMPDATLATLKIQPSEPRDSAVYFCASGPGQASADTQYFGPGTRLTVL.

The chain joins TRBV5-4 to TRBJ2-1; TRBD1 agrees at 7 bases. The CDR3 totals 14 residues. V trimming: 6 bases; J trimming: 0 bases; junction bases outside the gene matches: 3. CDR1 and CDR2 (germline): SGHNT, YYREEE (reference sequence). CDR3 in DNA: TGTGCCAGCACGGGACAGAGCTCCTACAATGAGCAGTTCTTC. It codes for CASTGQSSYNEQFF.

V is TRBV29-1 and J is TRBJ1-1; D not certain. The CDR3 contains 13 residues. Germline V lookup: CDR1 SQVTM, CDR2 ANQGSEA. CDR3 in DNA: TGCATGGGCCGTCGGGATGTGAACACTGAAGCTTTCTTT. Translated: CMGRRDVNTEAFF.

The sample holds one count of this clone. This chain links TRBV2 with TRBJ1-1; no reliable D call. This CDR3 region has 13 residues. The germline V gene has CDR1 SNHLY and CDR2 FYNNEI. V lost 4 bases and J 4 bases, leaving 10 bases between the germline ends. This CDR3 is CASSGSLGTEAFF. The CDR3 DNA sequence: TGTGCCAGCAGTGGTAGCCTGGGCACTGAAGCTTTCTTT.

The chain combines TRBV7-8 with TRBJ2-3; 7 bases are shared with TRBD1. The trim removed 5 bases at V and 6 bases at J, leaving 2 bases unmatched. The germline gives CDR1 SGHVS, CDR2 FQNEAQ. The CDR3 contains 12 residues. This chain's CDR3 is CASSPDRDTQYF. In DNA form, the CDR3 reads TGTGCCAGCAGCCCGGACAGGGATACGCAGTATTTT.

This clone was observed a few times. The chain employs TRBV11-2 and TRBJ1-6, with D tentatively TRBD1 (5 bases). Germline V gene data show CDR1 as SGHAT and CDR2 as FQNNGV. This CDR3 is built from 14 residues. The ends were cut back, 0 bases at V and 10 bases at J, with 10 bases in the middle. The CDR3 loop is CASSLDRDRSPLHF. The DNA of the CDR3 is TGTGCCAGCAGCTTAGACAGGGATCGCTCACCCCTCCACTTT.

This chain links TRBV27 with TRBJ2-2; 7 bases line up with TRBD2. Germline V gene data show CDR1 as MNHEY and CDR2 as SMNVEV (reference sequence). This CDR3 has 14 residues. Trimming took 8 bases from V and 14 from J; bases not matched to a gene: 17. This CDR3 is CASGELGERGTLFF. DNA of the CDR3: TGTGCCAGCGGAGAGTTAGGAGAGCGGGGAACCCTGTTTTTT.

The chain uses TRBV12-3 or TRBV12-4 and TRBJ2-1, with D possibly being TRBD2 (5 bases). CDR3 length: 11 residues. V was cut by 7 bases and J by 7 bases, with 8 bases left in between. For the CDR3, the DNA is TGTGCCAGCAATAGAGGGAATGAGCAGTTCTTC. Amino acids: CASNRGNEQFF.

The chain uses TRBV7-2 and TRBJ1-4, with D tentatively TRBD1 (5 bases). From germline, CDR1 is SGHTA and CDR2 FQGNSA. This CDR3 comprises 14 residues. The germline V and J ends were trimmed by 8 bases and 5 bases, with 15 bases remaining between them. As DNA, the CDR3 is TGTGCCAGCCGCAGTGAGACAGACAATGAAAAACTGTTTTTT. It is translated as CASRSETDNEKLFF. Full variable domain (missing parts from reference TRBV7-2 and TRBJ1-4): GAGVSQSPSNKVTEKGKDVELRCDPISGHTALYWYRQSLGQGLEFLIYFQGNSAPDKSGLPSDRFSAERTGGSVSTLTIQRTQQEDSAVYLCASRSETDNEKLFFGSGTQLSVL.

V and J are TRBV7-3 and TRBJ2-3, with 8 bases that match TRBD2. The CDR3 contains 15 residues. Germline V gene lookup returns CDR1 SGHTA and CDR2 FQGTGA. Unmatched junction bases numbered 5, after V lost 5 bases and J lost 1 base. The CDR3 protein is CASSRGGLGTDTQYF. CDR3 DNA: TGTGCCAGCAGCCGGGGGGGCCTCGGCACAGATACGCAGTATTTT.

The CDR3 sequence is CASSLTQNTEAFF. The CDR3 region has the DNA TGTGCCAGCAGTTTAACCCAGAACACTGAAGCTTTCTTT. The V gene is TRBV12-3 or TRBV12-4, the J gene TRBJ1-1; D not resolved. The CDR3 spans 13 residues. Trimming took 2 bases from V and 1 from J, leaving 5 bases between them.

The chain recombines TRBV10-2 with TRBJ1-6; D is ambiguous. V shed 7 bases and J shed 10 bases, with 14 bases lying between them. Per the germline V gene, CDR1 is WSHSY and CDR2 is SAAADI. The CDR3 loop spans 13 amino acids. CDR3 nucleotides: TGCGCCAGCAACCCGGGATGGCCCTCACCCCTCCACTTT. Residues: CASNPGWPSPLHF.

The chain links TRBV27 to TRBJ2-3, with D hard to call. This CDR3 has 13 residues. Germline lookup yields CDR1 MNHEY and CDR2 SMNVEV (reference sequence). Trimming cost V 2 bases and J 6 bases, with 9 bases left between them. The CDR3 DNA follows: TGTGCCAGCAGTTTAGTTTCGGCGGATACGCAGTATTTT. Amino acids: CASSLVSADTQYF.